This T cell receptor (beta chain) came from a study of healthy donors' naive CD4 and CD8 T cells. Overall study: Donors spanned ages 20-25, 40-50 and 60-70 years, half female.

Looked up from germline, CDR1 is MNHEY and CDR2 is SVGAGI. This CDR3 contains 17 residues. Trimming left V 4 bases short and J 0 bases short, with 19 bases between. TCR libraries were built from 450 to 650 ng of total RNA by linear amplification. The authors' processing: Roughly 5 healthy donors contributed approximately 85,000 sequenced TCR alpha transcripts. TCRdb reprocessed the reads with MiXCR, giving one entry per CDR3 protein. None of the V and J calls come from the authors' own analysis; TCRdb made them. The table records about 180,000 distinct CDR3 sequences, about 76% of them present only once.

This clonotype originated in a pool of human donors in good health; the sample pools cells from several healthy donors. The rearrangement links TRBV6-5 to TRBJ2-7; tentative D call: TRBD1 (6 bases). Sequences were obtained from naive CD4+ and CD8+ T cells sorted from blood, pooled from several donors. The CDR3 loop is CASSFRTGHPLSYEQYF. The CDR3 region has the DNA TGTGCCAGCAGTTTCCGGACGGGACACCCACTCTCCTACGAGCAGTACTTC.